Below are 31 T cell receptor beta chains sequenced from a single sample in a study of identifying expanded T cells in peripheral blood. TCRdb keeps only in-frame clones here, not all; method: immunoSEQ multiplex PCR. Among under 85,000 clones, roughly 84% were seen once, and the ten largest hold about 20%. The sequenced sample was blood. The receptors shown here come from a person aged 18 to 70 in good health.

The gene calls are TRBV6-1 and TRBJ2-3, with 9 bases lining up with TRBD1. Germline V gives CDR1 MNHNS, CDR2 SASEGT. Losses at the gene ends were 6 bases for V and 3 bases for J; bases not matched to a gene: 1. The CDR3 loop spans 13 amino acids. CDR3 sequence (DNA): TGTGCCAGCAGAGGACAGGGGACAGATACGCAGTATTTT. Protein sequence: CASRGQGTDTQYF.

This chain uses TRBV7-9 with TRBJ2-7; 9 nucleotides agree with TRBD1. Per the germline V gene, CDR1 is SEHNR and CDR2 is FQNEAQ (reference sequence). After removal of 5 bases from V and 1 base from J, the junction contained 6 bases not matched to a gene. The CDR3 has 15 residues. This CDR3 is CASSTGTGPSYEQYF. The DNA of the CDR3 is TGTGCCAGCAGCACCGGGACAGGGCCTTCCTACGAGCAGTACTTC.

V usage is TRBV6-4 and J usage is TRBJ1-1; the D is unclear. Trimming took off 0 bases at V and 1 base at J, with 15 bases between the two ends. CDR1 and CDR2 (germline): MRHNA, SNTAGT. CDR3 length: 17 residues. CDR3 nucleotides: TGTGCCAGCAGTGACTCCGGAGGTGGGGAGTGGAACACTGAAGCTTTCTTT. This codes for CASSDSGGGEWNTEAFF.

This rearrangement joins TRBV7-2 to TRBJ1-2; D is unresolved. Deletions cut 0 bases from V and 8 bases from J, with 16 bases between. The CDR3 has 15 amino acids. Germline V gene lookup returns CDR1 SGHTA and CDR2 FQGNSA. CDR3 sequence: CASSLARADTRGYTF. In nucleotides, the CDR3 is TGTGCCAGCAGCTTAGCGCGGGCAGATACGAGGGGCTACACCTTC.

This clone came up once. The chain links TRBV11-3 to TRBJ2-7; 11 bases map to TRBD1. Germline CDR1 SGHNT, CDR2 YENEEA. This CDR3 is built from 15 residues. V was pared by 5 bases and J by 2 bases, with 5 bases of the junction left unmatched. This CDR3 is CASSLGTGGTYEQYF. CDR3 DNA sequence: TGTGCCAGCAGCCTAGGGACAGGGGGTACCTACGAGCAGTACTTC.

This chain connects TRBV27 to TRBJ1-2; TRBD1 matches 7 bases. The CDR3 runs to 17 residues. Germline V gene sequence: CDR1 MNHEY, CDR2 SMNVEV (reference sequence). The J segment lost 5 bases and the V segment lost 6 bases, leaving 18 bases of the junction unmatched. CDR3 protein: CASRGQAGGLGTYGYTF. The CDR3 nucleotides are TGTGCCAGCAGAGGACAGGCAGGGGGGCTTGGTACTTATGGCTACACCTTC.

The chain employs TRBV6-6 and TRBJ1-1, with 12 nucleotides matching TRBD1. The V segment lost 5 bases and the J segment 5 bases; nucleotides outside the gene matches: 9. Germline CDR1 and CDR2: MNHNY and SVGAGI (reference sequence). The CDR3 has 16 residues. In DNA form, the CDR3 reads TGTGCCAGCAGTCCCCGGGACAGGGGGCTAGGGACTGAAGCTTTCTTT. Residues: CASSPRDRGLGTEAFF.

The chain carries TRBV5-6 and TRBJ2-3; 9 bases map to TRBD1. The CDR3 covers 16 residues. Looked up from germline, CDR1 is SGHDT and CDR2 is YYEEEE. V lost 4 bases, J lost 0 bases, and 6 bases stayed unmatched. CDR3 sequence: CASSMMTGGSTDTQYF. The CDR3 coding sequence is TGTGCCAGCAGCATGATGACAGGGGGTAGCACAGATACGCAGTATTTT.

The chain combines TRBV11-2 with TRBJ2-2; 12 bases align to TRBD2. This CDR3 spans 17 amino acids. Germline CDR1 reads SGHAT; CDR2 reads FQNNGV. The trim removed 1 base at V and 3 bases at J, leaving 3 bases unmatched. The DNA for the CDR3 is TGTGCCAGCAGCTTAGCTGGGACTAGCGGGTACACCGGGGAGCTGTTTTTT. It is translated as CASSLAGTSGYTGELFF.

The V gene is TRBV10-3, the J gene TRBJ1-1; D is perhaps TRBD1 (5 bases). The germline V gene encodes CDR1 ENHRY and CDR2 SYGVKD. The CDR3 loop spans 16 amino acids. With 0 bases removed from V and 3 bases from J, the gap between germline ends came to 14 bases. CDR3 protein: CAISESRGQGDTEAFF. CDR3 bases: TGTGCCATCAGTGAGTCGAGAGGTCAGGGAGACACTGAAGCTTTCTTT.

The chain couples TRBV28 to TRBJ1-1; tentatively, D is TRBD1 (5 bases). Trimming left V 7 bases short and J 5 bases short, with 20 bases between. This CDR3 comprises 15 residues. The V gene's germline CDR1 is MDHEN and CDR2 SYDVKM. The CDR3 protein is CASIITGAQGTEAFF. Here the CDR3 DNA reads TGTGCCAGCATTATAACCGGGGCCCAGGGTACTGAAGCTTTCTTT.

Here the CDR3 reads CASAGDSYEQYF. As DNA, the CDR3 is TGTGCCAGCGCCGGGGACTCCTACGAGCAGTACTTC. The J gene is TRBJ2-7, the V gene TRBV28; D perhaps matches TRBD2 (5 bases). The V end was cut by 8 bases, the J end by 0 bases, with 8 bases between. Germline V gives CDR1 MDHEN, CDR2 SYDVKM. This CDR3 is 12 amino acids long. The whole variable domain, remainder taken from reference TRBV28 and TRBJ2-7, is DVKVTQSSRYLVKRTGEKVFLECVQDMDHENMFWYRQDPGLGLRLIYFSYDVKMKEKGDIPEGYSVSREKKERFSLILESASTNQTSMYLCASAGDSYEQYFGPGTRLTVT.

This clone was seen just once. The rearrangement links TRBV27 to TRBJ1-5, with TRBD1 matching over 8 bases. V dropped 2 bases and J dropped 5; count of bases not matched to a gene: 8. The CDR3 runs to 16 residues. In germline, CDR1 is MNHEY, CDR2 SMNVEV (reference sequence). In nucleotides, the CDR3 is TGTGCCAGCAGTTTAAAGGGGCAGGGGGCTCATCAGCCCCAGCATTTT. Protein sequence: CASSLKGQGAHQPQHF.

This clone was observed a single time. The chain recombines TRBV27 with TRBJ1-5; D is unresolved. Per the germline V gene, CDR1 is MNHEY and CDR2 is SMNVEV (reference sequence). The V gene lost 3 bases and the J gene lost 0 bases, with 15 bases spanning the gap. The CDR3 has 17 residues. The CDR3 sequence: CASSFLADLISNQPQHF. Here the CDR3 DNA reads TGTGCCAGCAGTTTCTTGGCGGATCTTATTAGCAATCAGCCCCAGCATTTT.

CDR3 nucleotides: TGTGCCAGCAGTCGACAGGGGGACTATGGCTACACCTTC. The encoded protein is CASSRQGDYGYTF. The rearrangement links TRBV27 to TRBJ1-2; the match to TRBD1 covers 9 bases. Germline V CDR1 and CDR2: MNHEY, SMNVEV (reference sequence). The J segment lost 3 bases and the V segment lost 5 bases, leaving 1 base of the junction unmatched. This CDR3 region has 13 residues.

This clone was seen a single time. The J gene is TRBJ1-5, the V gene TRBV20-1; no clear D. The CDR3 sequence is 10 residues long. V lost 5 bases and J 4 bases, leaving 3 bases between the germline ends. Germline-derived CDR1 and CDR2 are DFQATT and SNEGSKA (reference sequence). The CDR3 spells CSAVNQPQHF. For the CDR3, the DNA is TGCAGTGCTGTAAATCAGCCCCAGCATTTT.

This clone was seen only a few times. V is TRBV7-3 and J is TRBJ2-2; 7 positions match TRBD2. The CDR3 sequence is 18 residues long. V gave up 4 bases and J gave up 6 bases; unmatched junction bases: 17. CDR1 is SGHTA, CDR2 FQGTGA, per germline. The CDR3 coding sequence is TGTGCCAGCAGCTCCCAAGTTGTAAGCGGGGCGGGCCCCGGGGAGCTGTTTTTT. Its translation is CASSSQVVSGAGPGELFF.

The chain carries TRBV19 and TRBJ1-3, with D perhaps matching TRBD1 (5 bases). CDR3 length equals 17 residues. Looked up from germline, CDR1 is LNHDA and CDR2 is SQIVND (reference sequence). V was clipped by 8 bases and J by 0 bases, with 20 bases between them. The CDR3 is CASAPGDGFLSGNTIYF. DNA for the CDR3: TGTGCCAGTGCGCCCGGGGACGGCTTCCTCTCTGGAAACACCATATATTTT.

This chain uses TRBV4-1 with TRBJ1-4, with 7 bases matching TRBD1. This CDR3 is built from 16 residues. The J segment lost 4 bases and the V segment lost 6 bases, leaving 11 bases of the junction unmatched. Germline values: CDR1 MGHRA, CDR2 YSYEKL. The chain's CDR3 is CASRTGRGGGNEKLFF. Here the CDR3 DNA reads TGCGCCAGCAGGACAGGGAGAGGTGGTGGTAATGAAAAACTGTTTTTT.

V gene TRBV7-3 combines with J gene TRBJ1-1; 7 bases map to TRBD1. Germline assignment: CDR1 SGHTA and CDR2 FQGTGA. J gave up 6 bases and V 2 bases, and 6 bases lay outside the gene matches. This CDR3 has 14 residues. The CDR3 is CASSLQGGTAEAFF. The CDR3, as DNA: TGTGCCAGCAGCTTACAGGGGGGTACCGCTGAAGCTTTCTTT.

J is TRBJ1-2 and V is TRBV5-6; no definite D call. The germline V and J ends were trimmed by 1 base and 4 bases, with 8 bases remaining between them. Germline CDR1 is SGHDT and CDR2 is YYEEEE. CDR3 length equals 13 residues. Here the CDR3 DNA reads TGTGCCAGCAGCTTGCCAGGAGTCTATGGCTACACCTTC. Translating gives CASSLPGVYGYTF.

V gene TRBV28 combines with J gene TRBJ2-7; D is ambiguous. Looked up from germline, CDR1 is MDHEN and CDR2 is SYDVKM. V lost 1 base and J 5 bases, leaving 12 bases between the germline ends. This CDR3 region has 14 residues. Here the CDR3 DNA reads TGTGCCAGCAGTTTATTCCGAATTCCCCACGAGCAGTACTTC. Translating gives CASSLFRIPHEQYF.

V and J are TRBV28 and TRBJ1-5; 11 nucleotides agree with TRBD1. CDR3 length: 18 residues. The V gene's germline CDR1 is MDHEN and CDR2 SYDVKM. Losses at the gene ends were 2 bases for V and 0 bases for J; bases not matched to a gene: 6. The DNA of the CDR3 is TGTGCCAGCAGTTTACCCGGGACAGGGGGTTTTAGCAATCAGCCCCAGCATTTT. It encodes CASSLPGTGGFSNQPQHF.

The chain uses TRBV7-9 and TRBJ2-7; D may match TRBD1 or TRBD2 (5 bases each). CDR1 is SEHNR, CDR2 FQNEAQ, per germline (reference sequence). The CDR3 covers 19 residues. Trimming pared 5 bases from V and 0 bases from J, leaving 26 bases between. Written as DNA, the CDR3 is TGTGCCAGCAGCCTATTCCGAGGGACGGATCCCCTAAGCTCCTACGAGCAGTACTTC. Translated, it gives CASSLFRGTDPLSSYEQYF.

The chain couples TRBV7-8 to TRBJ1-2, with no clear D. The CDR3 covers 13 residues. CDR1 SGHVS and CDR2 FQNEAQ come from the germline V gene. The V and J ends lost 3 bases and 6 bases respectively, with 11 bases between them. CDR3: CASSFGSGNGYTF. For the CDR3, the DNA is TGTGCCAGCAGCTTTGGATCGGGGAATGGCTACACCTTC.

The V call is TRBV28, the J call TRBJ1-2; D is unresolved. V was trimmed by 2 bases and J by 5 bases, leaving 6 bases between them. CDR3 length equals 12 residues. Germline V gene data show CDR1 as MDHEN and CDR2 as SYDVKM. CDR3 amino acids: CASSLDFYGYTF. For the CDR3, the DNA is TGTGCCAGCAGTTTAGACTTTTATGGCTACACCTTC.

V gene TRBV7-9 combines with J gene TRBJ2-1; D is unresolved. CDR1 and CDR2 from the germline V gene are SEHNR and FQNEAQ (reference sequence). Deletions cut 5 bases from V and 9 bases from J, with 11 bases between. The CDR3 covers 12 residues. The CDR3, as DNA: TGTGCCAGCAGCCTTGATTATTCTGAGCAGTTCTTC. It encodes CASSLDYSEQFF.

The rearrangement links TRBV7-2 to TRBJ1-4, with D possibly matching TRBD1 (6 bases). Per germline, CDR1 SGHTA and CDR2 FQGNSA. The CDR3 totals 15 residues. Trimming pared 2 bases from V and 7 bases from J, leaving 14 bases between. The CDR3 DNA reads TGTGCCAGCAGCTTATTGGGGGCGAGGGGTGAAAAACTGTTTTTT. Protein: CASSLLGARGEKLFF.

The CDR3 DNA reads as TGTGCCAGCAGCGTAAGGGGAGGGGCTCCCTACGAGCAGTACTTC. Translation: CASSVRGGAPYEQYF. The chain uses TRBV9 and TRBJ2-7; 7 bases match TRBD2. The germline V gene encodes CDR1 SGDLS and CDR2 YYNGEE. The CDR3 totals 15 residues. With V trimmed by 1 base and J by 2 bases, 6 bases remained unmatched.

This rearrangement joins TRBV6-5 to TRBJ2-7; the D gene is possibly TRBD2 (6 bases). CDR1 is MNHEY and CDR2 is SVGAGI in the germline V gene. The CDR3 is 14 residues long. V lost 2 bases, J lost 4 bases, and 12 bases lay in between. DNA of the CDR3: TGTGCCAGCAGTTACGGAGCGGGCGGGTACGAGCAGTACTTC. It yields the protein CASSYGAGGYEQYF.

This clone appeared a few times. The chain combines TRBV28 with TRBJ2-7; 7 bases are a match to TRBD2. The CDR3 length is 23 residues. Germline V gene data show CDR1 as MDHEN and CDR2 as SYDVKM. V shed 3 bases, J shed 4 bases, and the junction held 33 bases outside the gene matches. In DNA, the CDR3 is TGTGCCAGCAGTTTTAGGAGGGTCATTGTGTCACCGGGGGGTTTCGGAAAAACTTACGAGCAGTACTTC. Its translation: CASSFRRVIVSPGGFGKTYEQYF.